The entry below gives a single T cell receptor beta chain sequence along with its context. TCRdb re-called the PCR reads via MiXCR. The sample holds about 2,900 clones; less than 45% are singletons and the top ten take 22%. The sample comes from a study of metastatic and nonmetastatic thyroid tumors. Not a single patient had been given any form of treatment at any point before undergoing thyroid surgery. V dropped 3 bases and J dropped 12 bases, with 17 bases sitting between them. The CDR3 is 13 amino acids. Looked up from germline, CDR1 is SEHNR and CDR2 is FQNEAQ (reference sequence). This chain joins TRBV7-9 and TRBJ1-2; D not certain. The sequence was obtained from a female donor with papillary thyroid cancer or a benign thyroid nodule (not recorded which). Some clones in this sample may be carry-over from other donors' samples. Sequences were obtained from tumor tissue. DNA of the CDR3: TGTGCCAGCAGCTTGCTAGGAACCCGTGGAGACACCTTC. Residues: CASSLLGTRGDTF. The complete variable domain, with remaining parts taken from reference TRBV7-9 and TRBJ1-2, reads DTGVSQNPRHKITKRGQNVTFRCDPISEHNRLYWYRQTLGQGPEFLTYFQNEAQLEKSRLLSDRFSAERPKGSFSTLEIQRTEQGDSAMYLCASSLLGTRGDTFGSGTRLTVV.